Below, one TCR beta chain is given with its context. Its specificity is not known. This sample was taken from a study of cytomegalovirus exposure and HLA in healthy donors. Study information: According to later analysis, the same platform produced the 90 to 150 validation and about 630 first-cohort repertoires.

V was pared by 2 bases and J by 0 bases, with 20 bases between. In germline, CDR1 is SGHTA, CDR2 FQGTGA. This CDR3 is built from 18 residues. General study points: The study labeled about 160 TCR beta chains cytomegalovirus-associated. Subsequent analysis showed first-cohort TCR clusters tending to co-occur in 120 validation repertoires. Many donors shared some public TCRs, even though most TCR sequences were rare.

Profiling relied on immunoSEQ multiplex PCR, and the TCRdb table lists in-frame clones only, not all of them. Here the sample spans roughly 120,000 clones, roughly 86% being singletons. The chain carries TRBV7-3 and TRBJ2-7; a weak D match, TRBD2 (5 bases). This clonotype originated in a woman aged 18-35 years in good health and CMV-seronegative. What was sequenced was PBMCs. CDR3 sequence: CASSLFTKSGTYSYEQYF. The DNA for the CDR3 is TGTGCCAGCAGCTTATTCACAAAAAGCGGAACCTACTCCTACGAGCAGTACTTC.